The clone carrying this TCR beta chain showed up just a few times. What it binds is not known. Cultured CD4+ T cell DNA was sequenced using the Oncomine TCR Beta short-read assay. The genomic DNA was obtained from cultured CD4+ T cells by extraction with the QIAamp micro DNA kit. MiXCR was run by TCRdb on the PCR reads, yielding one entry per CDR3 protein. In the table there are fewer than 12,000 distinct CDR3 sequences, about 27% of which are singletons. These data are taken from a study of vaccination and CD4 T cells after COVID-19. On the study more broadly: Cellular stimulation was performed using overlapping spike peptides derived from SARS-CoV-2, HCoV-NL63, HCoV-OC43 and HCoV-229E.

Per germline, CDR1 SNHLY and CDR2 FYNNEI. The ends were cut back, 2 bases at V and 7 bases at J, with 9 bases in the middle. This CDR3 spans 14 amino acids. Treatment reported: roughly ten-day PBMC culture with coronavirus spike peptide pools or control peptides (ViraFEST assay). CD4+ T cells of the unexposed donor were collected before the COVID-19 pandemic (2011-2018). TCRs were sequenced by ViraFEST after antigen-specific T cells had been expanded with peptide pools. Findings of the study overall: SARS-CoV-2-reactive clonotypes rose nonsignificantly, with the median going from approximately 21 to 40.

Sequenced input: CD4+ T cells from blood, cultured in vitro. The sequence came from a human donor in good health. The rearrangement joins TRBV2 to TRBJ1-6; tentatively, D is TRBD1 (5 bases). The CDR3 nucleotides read TGTGCCAGCAGTGAAATTGGGGACAATTCACCCCTCCACTTT. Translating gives CASSEIGDNSPLHF.